This T cell receptor (beta chain) originates from a study of low-dose radiotherapy and immunotherapy resistance in tumors. V was cut by 6 bases and J by 4 bases, with 18 bases left in between. CDR1 is SQVTM and CDR2 is ANQGSEA in the germline V gene. The CDR3 is 14 amino acids. TRAV- and TRBV-specific primers, spanning alpha and beta chains, primed first-strand cDNA. Amplification of TCRs used a constant-region primer and V-primer adapter for 20 PCR cycles. TCRdb fed the reads into MiXCR, producing one record per CDR3 protein. The repertoire holds roughly 17,000 distinct CDR3 sequences, with 70% to 80% as singletons.

This clonotype was sampled from a human donor with advanced metastatic prostate, ovarian, gallbladder or colorectal cancer (not recorded which). This table probably holds off-target reads from a library built for another chain. This chain uses TRBV29-1 with TRBJ2-5, with D perhaps matching TRBD1 or TRBD2 (6 bases each). The CDR3 sequence: CSVQIYGGRETQYF. The CDR3 nucleotides read TGCAGCGTACAGATTTATGGGGGGCGAGAGACCCAGTACTTC.